This TCR beta chain was captured by sequencing in a study of T cells in narcolepsy. Assay: immunoSEQ multiplex PCR; the TCRdb copy retains only in-frame clones and omits some. This table holds 25,000 to 30,000 clones, 80% to 90% found once. Notes on the study in general: Healthy controls reportedly lacked the autoreactive clonotypes serially found in patients' blood.

In the case of this clone: Its target is unknown.

The length of the CDR3 is 13 residues. The germline gives CDR1 LNHDA, CDR2 SQIVND (reference sequence). The J segment lost 5 bases and the V segment lost 7 bases, leaving 6 bases of the junction unmatched. Material: memory (CD45RA-) CD4+ T cells from blood. V usage is TRBV19 and J usage is TRBJ1-2, with TRBD1 matching 8 bases. This clonotype was obtained from a human donor in good health. CDR3 sequence: CASTDRVGYGYTF. The DNA of the CDR3 is TGTGCCAGTACGGACAGGGTGGGGTATGGCTACACCTTC.